A single sample gave rise to the 10 T cell receptor beta chains below, sequenced in a study of T-cell reconstitution after alpha-beta-depleted transplantation in children. TCRbeta library preparation incorporated unique molecular identifiers. MiXCR, run by TCRdb on the PCR reads, gives a single entry per CDR3 protein. The repertoire includes under 25,000 distinct CDR3 sequences, roughly 13% of them detected once, and approximately 40% sits in the top ten. Here the sequenced sample was PBMCs, mostly from graft donor cells, taken 60 days after TCRalphabeta/CD19-depleted stem cell transplant. The source of these receptors is a female patient aged 2 to 10 who had a stem cell transplant for congenital amegakaryocytic thrombocytopenia, so the T cells may come from the graft donor.

In this sample, this clonotype turned up a few times. The genes are TRBV5-1 and TRBJ1-5; possibly TRBD1 for D (6 bases). The germline V and J ends were trimmed by 0 bases and 7 bases, with 11 bases remaining between them. This CDR3 contains 14 residues. CDR1 is SGHRS and CDR2 is YFSETQ in the germline V gene. The CDR3 loop is CASSLGGGGQPQHF. Here the CDR3 DNA reads TGCGCCAGCAGCTTGGGGGGGGGCGGGCAGCCCCAGCATTTT.

This clonotype appeared many times. J is TRBJ2-7 and V is TRBV5-1; unclear D gene. Trimming left V 4 bases short and J 1 base short, with 12 bases between. CDR3 length: 14 amino acids. The germline V gene encodes CDR1 SGHRS and CDR2 YFSETQ. The CDR3 DNA sequence: TGCGCCAGCAGCCGGCCGACGGATTCCTACGAGCAGTACTTC. Residues: CASSRPTDSYEQYF.

This chain connects TRBV28 to TRBJ2-2, with D tentatively TRBD2 (5 bases). With 5 bases removed from V and 2 bases from J, the gap between germline ends came to 12 bases. This CDR3 region has 15 residues. Germline-derived CDR1 and CDR2 are MDHEN and SYDVKM. The CDR3 here is CASSPIGVNTGELFF. The CDR3 region has the DNA TGTGCCAGCAGTCCGATCGGGGTAAACACCGGGGAGCTGTTTTTT.

This clonotype was seen many times. The chain couples TRBV20-1 to TRBJ2-1; a possible D gene is TRBD2 (5 bases). Germline V CDR1 and CDR2: DFQATT, SNEGSKA (reference sequence). Deletions cut 3 bases from V and 9 bases from J, with 18 bases between. The CDR3 covers 14 residues. The CDR3 loop is CSARKEEASFEQFF. In DNA form, the CDR3 reads TGCAGTGCTAGGAAGGAGGAGGCGTCGTTTGAGCAGTTCTTC.

This clonotype was counted at least ten times. CDR3: CASSHYQGKETQYF. As DNA, the CDR3 is TGTGCCAGCAGCCATTACCAGGGGAAAGAGACCCAGTACTTC. V usage is TRBV11-2 and J usage is TRBJ2-5; the D gene is possibly TRBD1 (6 bases). From germline, CDR1 is SGHAT and CDR2 FQNNGV. The V end lost 5 bases, the J end lost 3 bases, and 13 bases lay between the germline ends. There are 14 residues in the CDR3.

This clonotype came up many times. The chain carries TRBV3-1 and TRBJ2-3; D is unresolved. V lost 3 bases and J 1 base, leaving 8 bases between the germline ends. The germline CDR1 and CDR2 sequences are LGHDT and YNNKEL (reference sequence). The CDR3 consists of 14 residues. CDR3 loop: CASSQAPRTDTQYF. The CDR3 coding sequence is TGTGCCAGCAGCCAGGCTCCCCGCACAGATACGCAGTATTTT.

This clonotype was picked up many times. The gene calls are TRBV5-1 and TRBJ2-5; 8 bases line up with TRBD1. Per the germline V gene, CDR1 is SGHRS and CDR2 is YFSETQ. Unmatched junction bases numbered 9, after V lost 6 bases and J lost 5 bases. The CDR3 has 14 amino acids. The CDR3, as DNA: TGCGCCAGCACGTCCCAGGGGGCCTTCGAGACCCAGTACTTC. Amino acid sequence: CASTSQGAFETQYF.

Many counts were recorded for this clonotype. This rearrangement joins TRBV20-1 to TRBJ2-4; D is perhaps TRBD2 (5 bases). V was cut by 8 bases and J by 6 bases, with 17 bases left in between. The CDR3 totals 13 residues. Germline CDR1 DFQATT, CDR2 SNEGSKA (reference sequence). CDR3 sequence: CSQRGREGNIQYF. The CDR3 DNA reads TGCAGTCAGAGAGGGCGCGAGGGAAACATTCAGTACTTC.

The chain uses TRBV5-3 and TRBJ2-7; TRBD2 might be the D (5 bases). TRBV5-3 is filed as an ORF, its function uncertain. The CDR3 sequence is 15 residues long. The ends were cut back, 8 bases at V and 0 bases at J, with 18 bases in the middle. In DNA form, the CDR3 reads TGTGCCAGGGGCTTCGGACTGGAGAGCTCCTACGAGCAGTACTTC. Protein sequence: CARGFGLESSYEQYF.

This clonotype was detected many times. The J gene is TRBJ1-1, the V gene TRBV11-3; D is ambiguous. V was clipped by 5 bases and J by 0 bases, with 7 bases between them. The CDR3 length is 13 residues. The germline CDR1 and CDR2 sequences are SGHNT and YENEEA. The CDR3 bases are TGTGCCAGCAGCGAGGGCATGAACACTGAAGCTTTCTTT. Translated: CASSEGMNTEAFF.